These 8 T cell receptor beta chains originate from one sample sequenced in a study of CD8 T cells in Susac syndrome. Random hexamers served to reverse transcribe about 0.45 to 1 ug RNA. TCRdb called the immunoSEQ multiplex PCR reads again in MiXCR, with one record for every CDR3 protein. There are under 200,000 distinct CDR3 sequences in the sample; roughly 95% occur only once, and 0.095% to 0.15% lies in the top ten. Sequenced material: CD4+ T cells from PBMCs. These receptors were obtained from a human donor with Susac syndrome.

The rearrangement uses TRBV29-1 and TRBJ1-1; tentatively, D is TRBD1 (5 bases). Germline CDR1 reads SQVTM; CDR2 reads ANQGSEA. V lost 7 bases to trimming and J lost 2 bases, with 11 bases between them. This CDR3 contains 12 residues. The CDR3 protein is CSARQTNTEAFF. The DNA of the CDR3 is TGCAGCGCTAGACAGACAAACACTGAAGCTTTCTTT.

The rearrangement joins TRBV5-8 to TRBJ1-2; D gene unclear. The germline V gene encodes CDR1 SGHTS and CDR2 YDEGEE. V was clipped by 5 bases and J by 2 bases, with 13 bases between them. The CDR3 sequence is 14 residues long. Here the CDR3 DNA reads TGTGCCAGCAGTTCCAAGACTTACAACTATGGCTACACCTTC. It yields the protein CASSSKTYNYGYTF.

The chain uses TRBV9 and TRBJ2-7; D possibly corresponds to TRBD1 (5 bases). The CDR3 has 14 residues. The germline V gene encodes CDR1 SGDLS and CDR2 YYNGEE. V lost 2 bases and J 2 bases, leaving 11 bases between the germline ends. CDR3 residues: CASSVGQRTYEQYF. In DNA, the CDR3 is TGTGCCAGCAGCGTGGGGCAGCGAACCTACGAGCAGTACTTC.

The CDR3 region has the DNA TGCAGCGCCGAGGTTTTAGATACGCAGTATTTT. It is translated as CSAEVLDTQYF. V usage is TRBV29-1 and J usage is TRBJ2-3; no definite D call. Trimming took 7 bases from V and 5 from J, leaving 10 bases between them. This CDR3 contains 11 residues. In germline, CDR1 is SQVTM, CDR2 ANQGSEA.

The chain has TRBV5-4 and TRBJ2-1, with TRBD2 matching 10 bases. The CDR3 is 13 amino acids. Germline V gives CDR1 SGHNT, CDR2 YYREEE (reference sequence). Losses at the gene ends were 10 bases for V and 10 bases for J; bases not matched to a gene: 11. CDR3 loop: CAGGAGGSGEQFF. Written as DNA, the CDR3 is TGTGCCGGAGGAGCGGGGGGGTCCGGCGAGCAGTTCTTC.

The chain uses TRBV20-1 and TRBJ2-5, with TRBD2 identical over 13 bases. The V segment lost 3 bases and the J segment 2 bases; nucleotides outside the gene matches: 12. CDR3 length equals 18 residues. CDR1 is DFQATT and CDR2 is SNEGSKA in the germline V gene (reference sequence). This CDR3 is CSARGAATSGGLQETQYF. The CDR3 nucleotides are TGCAGTGCTAGGGGTGCTGCGACTAGCGGGGGGTTACAAGAGACCCAGTACTTC.

V gene TRBV7-3 combines with J gene TRBJ1-5; weak D call: TRBD1 (5 bases). The CDR3 consists of 13 residues. Trimming removed 4 bases at V and 5 bases at J, with 9 bases between. The V gene's germline CDR1 is SGHTA and CDR2 FQGTGA. In DNA form, the CDR3 reads TGTGCCAGCAGCTCGGGGGAATATCAGCCCCAGCATTTT. Translation gives CASSSGEYQPQHF.

This clonotype was recorded once. This rearrangement joins TRBV30 to TRBJ2-1; D is undetermined. The ends were cut back, 0 bases at V and 6 bases at J, with 3 bases in the middle. Germline lookup yields CDR1 GTSNPN and CDR2 SVGIG (reference sequence). The CDR3 runs to 11 residues. Here the CDR3 reads CAWSVSNEQFF. CDR3 nucleotide sequence: TGTGCCTGGAGTGTAAGCAATGAGCAGTTCTTC.